The next 31 T cell receptor beta chains were all read from a single sample in a study of shared clonotypes between healthy human individuals. Assay used: immunoSEQ multiplex PCR; TCRdb lists only in-frame clones, some missing. Altogether roughly 890,000 clones are present, 80% to 95% being singletons, with the ten largest covering more than 20%. The naive CD8 subset, CD45RO-negative cells positively selected for CCR7, excluded terminally differentiated effector memory CD45RA+ cells. Sequences were obtained from naive CD8+ T cells sorted from blood. The origin of the receptors is a young man in good health.

V gene TRBV29-1 combines with J gene TRBJ2-3; 9 bases align to TRBD1. From germline, CDR1 is SQVTM and CDR2 ANQGSEA. There are 13 residues in the CDR3. V shed 5 bases, J shed 6 bases, and the junction held 6 bases outside the gene matches. The CDR3 region has the DNA TGCAGCGTTTACGAGGACAGGGGTGATACGCAGTATTTT. Translating gives CSVYEDRGDTQYF.

This clone was detected only once. This chain uses TRBV7-8 with TRBJ2-2; TRBD1 matches 8 bases. V lost 5 bases, J lost 7 bases, and 12 bases stayed unmatched. The CDR3 is made up of 16 amino acids. CDR1 and CDR2 from the germline V gene are SGHVS and FQNEAQ. Here the CDR3 DNA reads TGTGCCAGCAGCGGAATTCAGGGGGCCACGATCGGGGAGCTGTTTTTT. It yields the protein CASSGIQGATIGELFF. The variable domain in full, with the rest retrieved from reference TRBV7-8 and TRBJ2-2, is GAGVSQSPRYKVAKRGQDVALRCDPISGHVSLFWYQQALGQGPEFLTYFQNEAQLDKSGLPSDRFFAERPEGSVSTLKIQRTQQEDSAVYLCASSGIQGATIGELFFGEGSRLTVL.

This chain joins TRBV27 and TRBJ2-6; the D gene is possibly TRBD2 (6 bases). CDR3 length: 14 amino acids. Germline lookup yields CDR1 MNHEY and CDR2 SMNVEV (reference sequence). The V gene lost 8 bases and the J gene lost 0 bases, with 8 bases spanning the gap. This chain's CDR3 is CASGLNSGANVLTF. Written as DNA, the CDR3 is TGTGCCAGCGGACTAAACTCTGGGGCCAACGTCCTGACTTTC.

This chain uses TRBV7-9 with TRBJ1-1; 8 positions match TRBD1. The length of the CDR3 is 17 residues. Germline V gene data show CDR1 as SEHNR and CDR2 as FQNEAQ (reference sequence). The V gene end was trimmed by 4 bases and the J gene end by 0 bases; junction bases not matched to a gene: 10. The CDR3 bases are TGTGCCAGCAGCTCCCCCGGGACAGGTATCCTGAACACTGAAGCTTTCTTT. Residues: CASSSPGTGILNTEAFF.

The chain couples TRBV7-3 to TRBJ2-3, with D hard to call. The CDR3 contains 13 residues. Per germline, CDR1 SGHTA and CDR2 FQGTGA. V dropped 1 base and J dropped 0 bases, with 2 bases sitting between them. CDR3 in amino acids: CASSLMSTDTQYF. The CDR3 region has the DNA TGTGCCAGCAGCTTAATGAGCACAGATACGCAGTATTTT.

The chain combines TRBV6-6 with TRBJ2-1, with 14 bases identical to TRBD2. Germline V gene lookup returns CDR1 MNHNY and CDR2 SVGAGI (reference sequence). The CDR3 is 15 residues long. V was pared by 6 bases and J by 7 bases, with 5 bases of the junction left unmatched. CDR3 loop: CASRRLAGGQNEQFF. The CDR3 coding sequence is TGTGCCAGCAGAAGACTAGCGGGAGGGCAAAATGAGCAGTTCTTC.

This chain connects TRBV7-9 to TRBJ1-2; D not certain. The CDR3 has 15 residues. CDR1 and CDR2 from the germline V gene are SEHNR and FQNEAQ (reference sequence). V was trimmed by 5 bases and J by 7 bases, leaving 20 bases between them. CDR3: CASSVLAAVIGGYTF. DNA of the CDR3: TGTGCCAGCAGCGTGTTGGCCGCAGTAATCGGTGGCTACACCTTC.

This chain uses TRBV4-1 with TRBJ2-7, with D tentatively TRBD2 (6 bases). The V gene lost 5 bases and the J gene lost 0 bases, with 11 bases spanning the gap. Germline loops: CDR1 MGHRA, CDR2 YSYEKL. This CDR3 spans 14 amino acids. As DNA, the CDR3 is TGCGCCAGCAGCACGCGGGACGGCTCCTACGAGCAGTACTTC. Translating it yields CASSTRDGSYEQYF.

This rearrangement joins TRBV6-5 to TRBJ1-1; maybe TRBD1 (6 bases). Germline-derived CDR1 and CDR2 are MNHEY and SVGAGI. This CDR3 has 14 residues. V lost 6 bases and J 5 bases, leaving 16 bases between the germline ends. CDR3 bases: TGTGCCAGCAGCCAACAGGGATCTTTAACTGAAGCTTTCTTT. Translated, it gives CASSQQGSLTEAFF.

To note about this clone: It is unclear where the CDR3 begins or ends on the DNA, so no DNA is shown, and the CDR3 is as TCRdb lists it. The V gene is TRBV21-1, the J gene TRBJ1-2; the table names TRBD1, a call not compared with the DNA. TRBV21-1 is given as a pseudogene. The CDR3 spans 20 residues, counting both ends. This chain's CDR3 is CASSKSGTWGQGAWCYGYTF.

The J gene is TRBJ2-7, the V gene TRBV4-3, with 9 bases fitting TRBD2. Germline CDR1 reads LGHNA; CDR2 reads YSLEER. This CDR3 comprises 17 residues. Losses at the gene ends were 3 bases for V and 3 bases for J; bases not matched to a gene: 12. CDR3 region: CASSHPGGSGSVYEQYF. The CDR3 DNA follows: TGCGCCAGCAGCCATCCCGGTGGTAGCGGGAGTGTCTACGAGCAGTACTTC.

V is TRBV7-6 and J is TRBJ2-1; 10 positions match TRBD2. Germline CDR1 SGHVS, CDR2 FNYEAQ. The junction had 9 bases not matched to a gene; V was cut back by 8 bases and J by 5 bases. The CDR3 is made up of 15 amino acids. The CDR3 loop reads CASCPSGRPDNEQFF. For the CDR3, the DNA is TGTGCCAGCTGCCCTAGCGGGAGACCCGACAATGAGCAGTTCTTC.

Only one count was recorded for this clone. The J gene is TRBJ2-7, the V gene TRBV7-9; 8 positions agree with TRBD1. Per germline, CDR1 SEHNR and CDR2 FQNEAQ (reference sequence). The CDR3 runs 14 residues. Germline trimming cut 5 bases from V and 1 base from J; bases unmatched to any gene: 4. The CDR3 spells CASSRDRGSYEQYF. CDR3 bases: TGTGCCAGCAGCCGTGACAGGGGTTCCTACGAGCAGTACTTC.

This clone is a singleton in its sample. The chain is built from TRBV21-1 and TRBJ2-1; TRBD2, the table's D call, was not compared with the DNA. TRBV21-1 is shown as a pseudogene. There are 15 residues in the CDR3. Written as DNA, the CDR3 is TGTGCCAGCAGCAAAGTTCGGCTAGCGGGAAATGAGCAGTTCTTC. It is translated as CASSKVRLAGNEQFF.

The CDR3 protein is CASTRDRGRVEKLFF. The CDR3 DNA sequence: TGTGCCAGCACCCGGGACAGGGGGCGCGTTGAAAAACTGTTTTTT. The gene calls are TRBV7-8 and TRBJ1-4, with TRBD1 identical over 12 bases. Trimming at V came to 7 bases and at J to 7 bases, leaving 7 bases not matched to a gene. CDR3 length: 15 amino acids. From germline, CDR1 is SGHVS and CDR2 FQNEAQ.

V is TRBV28 and J is TRBJ2-2, with TRBD2 matching 7 bases. This CDR3 region has 21 residues. Trimming removed 4 bases from V and 0 bases from J; junction bases left unmatched: 20. The germline gives CDR1 MDHEN, CDR2 SYDVKM. The CDR3 here is CASSSPVVGGRLIPNTGELFF. CDR3 DNA: TGTGCCAGCAGTTCCCCGGTAGTGGGAGGGCGCTTGATCCCGAACACCGGGGAGCTGTTTTTT.

This chain uses TRBV27 with TRBJ1-1, with a possible D match to TRBD1 (6 bases). V was pared by 4 bases and J by 1 base, with 16 bases between. The CDR3 totals 16 residues. From germline, CDR1 is MNHEY and CDR2 SMNVEV (reference sequence). CDR3 in DNA: TGTGCCAGCAGTTCCCGAGGGGGGCCCCGGAACACTGAAGCTTTCTTT. Translated: CASSSRGGPRNTEAFF.

The CDR3 loop reads CASSEIYSNQPQHF. The DNA of the CDR3 is TGCGCCAGCAGTGAAATATATAGCAATCAGCCCCAGCATTTT. V is TRBV10-2 and J is TRBJ1-5; D is unclear. With 3 bases removed from V and 0 bases from J, the gap between germline ends came to 6 bases. The CDR3 extends over 14 amino acids. Looked up from germline, CDR1 is WSHSY and CDR2 is SAAADI.

The V and J genes are TRBV14 and TRBJ1-1; 7 positions agree with TRBD1. Germline V lookup: CDR1 SGHDN, CDR2 FVKESK. The V and J ends lost 1 base and 4 bases, in that order; junction bases with no gene match: 15. The CDR3 runs to 18 residues. CDR3 residues: CASSQAGIGDREATEAFF. CDR3 coding DNA: TGTGCCAGCAGCCAAGCGGGAATCGGAGACAGGGAAGCCACTGAAGCTTTCTTT.

The chain uses TRBV7-2 and TRBJ2-5, with D perhaps being TRBD1 or TRBD2 (5 bases each). V lost 5 bases and J lost 5, with 21 bases in between. Germline V gene data show CDR1 as SGHTA and CDR2 as FQGNSA. The CDR3 is 16 amino acids. The CDR3 DNA reads as TGTGCCAGCAGCCAACCCGGGACCCAGGGATGGGAGACCCAGTACTTC. It codes for CASSQPGTQGWETQYF.

The gene calls are TRBV5-1 and TRBJ2-7; D may be TRBD2 (5 bases). The CDR3 has 11 residues. CDR1 and CDR2 from the germline V gene are SGHRS and YFSETQ. Deletions cut 5 bases from V and 5 bases from J, with 8 bases between. The CDR3 nucleotides are TGCGCCAGCAGAGGAGGCCACGAGCAGTACTTC. Protein product: CASRGGHEQYF. Using reference TRBV5-1 and TRBJ2-7 for the parts outside the CDR3, the full variable domain is KAGVTQTPRYLIKTRGQQVTLSCSPISGHRSVSWYQQTPGQGLQFLFEYFSETQRNKGNFPGRFSGRQFSNSRSEMNVSTLELGDSALYLCASRGGHEQYFGPGTRLTVT.

The chain uses TRBV6-1 and TRBJ2-7, with 7 bases that match TRBD1. The germline V gene has CDR1 MNHNS and CDR2 SASEGT. With V trimmed by 7 bases and J by 2 bases, 2 bases remained unmatched. This CDR3 spans 12 amino acids. The CDR3 reads CASNGQAYEQYF. CDR3 nucleotide sequence: TGTGCCAGCAATGGACAGGCCTACGAGCAGTACTTC.

The CDR3 reads CASSLLEGVYEQYF. The CDR3 DNA follows: TGTGCCAGCAGCTTATTGGAGGGTGTCTACGAGCAGTACTTC. The rearrangement uses TRBV11-1 and TRBJ2-7, with D perhaps TRBD2 (6 bases). Trimming cost V 2 bases and J 3 bases, with 11 bases left between them. This CDR3 is built from 14 residues. Germline V gene sequence: CDR1 SGHAT, CDR2 FQDESV (reference sequence).

This sequence joins TRBV15 and TRBJ1-5; the match to TRBD1 covers 7 bases. V was clipped by 6 bases and J by 6 bases; unmatched bases: 8. CDR1 and CDR2 (germline): LNHNV, YYDKDF (reference sequence). This CDR3 has 14 amino acids. DNA of the CDR3: TGTGCCACCAGGGAGGGGACAGTGGGTCAGCCCCAGCATTTT. Protein: CATREGTVGQPQHF.

On this clone: Other nucleotide sequences in the sample specify the same CDR3. V usage is TRBV5-1 and J usage is TRBJ2-1; 11 nucleotides match TRBD2. CDR3 size: 15 residues. Per the germline V gene, CDR1 is SGHRS and CDR2 is YFSETQ. Losses at the gene ends were 4 bases for V and 3 bases for J; bases not matched to a gene: 3. The CDR3 coding sequence is TGCGCCAGCAGCAGCGGGACTAGCGGCTACAATGAGCAGTTCTTC. Translated: CASSSGTSGYNEQFF.

This clone showed up just a few times. The rearrangement joins TRBV28 to TRBJ2-7; TRBD2 agrees at 9 bases. After removal of 5 bases from V and 3 bases from J, the junction contained 8 bases not matched to a gene. This CDR3 region has 15 residues. Germline V lookup: CDR1 MDHEN, CDR2 SYDVKM. DNA of the CDR3: TGTGCCAGCAGTACAAGTCTAGCGGGGAACTACGAGCAGTACTTC. Its protein is CASSTSLAGNYEQYF. The entire variable domain, with the rest obtained from reference TRBV28 and TRBJ2-7, is as follows: DVKVTQSSRYLVKRTGEKVFLECVQDMDHENMFWYRQDPGLGLRLIYFSYDVKMKEKGDIPEGYSVSREKKERFSLILESASTNQTSMYLCASSTSLAGNYEQYFGPGTRLTVT.

The chain joins TRBV29-1 to TRBJ2-3; possible D gene TRBD2, 6 bases. With 4 bases removed from V and 3 bases from J, the gap between germline ends came to 14 bases. Germline V CDR1 and CDR2: SQVTM, ANQGSEA. The CDR3 is made up of 14 amino acids. This CDR3 reads CSVVGGFGTDTQYF. The CDR3 bases are TGCAGCGTTGTTGGAGGGTTTGGTACAGATACGCAGTATTTT.

This chain links TRBV14 with TRBJ2-7, with a tentative D call TRBD2 (5 bases). The CDR3 spans 15 residues. In germline, CDR1 is SGHDN, CDR2 FVKESK. The V end was cut by 1 base, the J end by 3 bases, with 13 bases between. DNA for the CDR3: TGTGCCAGCAGCCAAGGCAGCGGCGGAAACTACGAGCAGTACTTC. Its protein product is CASSQGSGGNYEQYF.

The chain couples TRBV27 to TRBJ1-5; D gene uncertain. The CDR3 loop spans 13 amino acids. Trimming cost V 2 bases and J 7 bases, with 9 bases left between them. Germline V gene data show CDR1 as MNHEY and CDR2 as SMNVEV (reference sequence). The CDR3 bases are TGTGCCAGCAGTTTAAGCGGGATCCAGCCCCAGCATTTT. This codes for CASSLSGIQPQHF.

The chain couples TRBV11-3 to TRBJ2-5; D is unclear. V lost 5 bases, J lost 0 bases, and 7 bases lay in between. Germline V gives CDR1 SGHNT, CDR2 YENEEA. The CDR3 consists of 13 residues. DNA of the CDR3: TGTGCCAGCAGCCCGAGCAACCAAGAGACCCAGTACTTC. Its translation is CASSPSNQETQYF.

The chain links TRBV6-5 to TRBJ2-3; D remains ambiguous. Germline V gene data show CDR1 as MNHEY and CDR2 as SVGAGI. The length of the CDR3 is 15 residues. Between the trimmed V and J ends, which lost 0 bases and 2 bases, there was a span of 9 bases. The CDR3 loop reads CASSYSGIDTDTQYF. CDR3 DNA: TGTGCCAGCAGTTACTCGGGAATAGACACAGATACGCAGTATTTT.